This record looks at one T cell receptor (beta chain) sequence and its context. This clonotype was counted many times. The clone's antigen remains unknown. Base quality data are lacking; no much larger clone is found one base away. This was a case-control study nested in a cohort of healthcare workers in London, UK, who had nasopharyngeal swab PCR tests and blood samples taken every week. Between 23 and 31 March 2020, the week of the UK lockdown, healthcare workers were enrolled and then followed up weekly for as long as 16 weeks. V and J lose 4 bases and 0 bases, and a span of 7 bases separates them. The CDR3 holds 14 amino acids from the cysteine to the phenylalanine. The entry retains the CDR3 DNA only, 42 bases that are in frame from base 1. As encoded in the germline V gene (reference sequence), CDR1 is LNHNV while CDR2 is YYDKDF. This specimen belongs to a study of early T cells in non-severe SARS-CoV-2 infection (dated by TCRdb to about 2021). About the investigation overall: TCR sequencing used bulk RNA from unsorted whole blood, so alpha and beta chains could not be paired.

The research as a whole found: VDJdb matching was skewed toward anti-spike CD8 responses, so virus-specific expansions were likely underestimated and private and CD4 specificities were missed.

The library was prepared using 5' RACE. Instrument on record: NextSeq 500. In the TCR library protocol, unique molecular identifiers were attached to individual cDNA molecules to correct for PCR bias and sequencing error. Sequencing covered both TCR alpha and beta chains, and within each sample the abundances of alpha and beta sequences were tightly co-correlated. The source study handled its data this way. Decombinator V4 was used to perform V gene, J gene and CDR3 annotation of TCR sequences. TCRs were defined as expanded if a significant change between any two time points was detected under a Poisson model with p below 0.0001. TCR abundances were normalised to the total number of TCRs sequenced per sample and expressed as counts per million. MAIT TCRs were defined by TRAV1-2 paired with TRAJ12, TRAJ20 or TRAJ33, and iNKT TCRs by TRAV10 paired with TRAJ18. VDJdb, accessed 1 November 2021, was searched for CMV, EBV and SARS-CoV-2 annotated TCRs, excluding TCRs annotated for multiple antigens. Using fastp at Q25 and MiXCR, TCRdb reprocessed the public reads and kept productive beta chains. Records with the same CDR3 protein are collapsed into one entry carrying the most frequent genes and DNA. Here the V and J calls rest on TCRdb's processing, not on the authors' analysis. A total of approximately 66,000 distinct CDR3 sequences appear in this sample, around 13% of them only once. The top ten clones comprise 4% to 5% of the sample.

The sequence derives from an adult who was a healthcare worker with PCR-confirmed SARS-CoV-2 infection or an uninfected control (not recorded which). The chain is assembled from TRBV15 and TRBJ1-5; no confident D gene assignment can be made. Sequenced sample: whole blood. The DNA sequence reads TGTGCCACCAGCATCGATGGTAGCAATCAGCCCCAGCATTTT. Its amino acids are CATSIDGSNQPQHF.